This is a list of T cell receptor beta chains from one sample in a study of neoadjuvant nivolumab and ipilimumab in lung cancer. Method: immunoSEQ multiplex PCR; TCRdb's copy keeps in-frame clones and lacks some. The sample shows about 26,000 clones, 80% to 85% of them seen only once. Here the sequenced sample was tumor tissue, taken after neoadjuvant nivolumab, alone or with ipilimumab, at or shortly before surgery. These receptors were collected from an adult with non-small cell lung cancer. The CDR3 runs from the conserved cysteine through the conserved F or W. Each record gives: CDR3 protein, CDR3 DNA, J gene, V gene, D gene, clone size. A D gene is named only where the DNA matches it firmly. Some rows mark clone size as missing; the rest say once, few, many or name a class of expanded clone.

CDR3aa: CASSTTRTGNTGELFF
CDR3nt: TGCGCCAGCAGCACTACCCGGACGGGGAACACCGGGGAGCTGTTTTTT
j_gene: TRBJ2-2
v_gene: TRBV5-1
d_gene: -
abundance: once

CDR3aa: CASSAGREAATNEKLFF
CDR3nt: TGTGCCAGCAGCGCGGGGAGGGAAGCGGCAACTAATGAAAAACTGTTTTTT
j_gene: TRBJ1-4
v_gene: TRBV2
d_gene: -
abundance: -

CDR3aa: CASSATGGGANVLTF
CDR3nt: TGTGCCAGTAGTGCGACAGGGGGAGGGGCCAACGTCCTGACTTTC
j_gene: TRBJ2-6
v_gene: TRBV19
d_gene: TRBD1
abundance: -

CDR3aa: CASQGGTNEKLFF
CDR3nt: TGTGCCAGTCAGGGAGGAACTAATGAAAAACTGTTTTTT
j_gene: TRBJ1-4
v_gene: TRBV6-5
d_gene: -
abundance: -

CDR3aa: CASDNSAYNEQFF
CDR3nt: TGTGCCAGCGATAATAGCGCATACAATGAGCAGTTCTTC
j_gene: TRBJ2-1
v_gene: TRBV6-1
d_gene: -
abundance: -

CDR3aa: CASSFGTGELFF
CDR3nt: TGTGCCAGCAGCTTCGGGACCGGGGAGCTGTTTTTT
j_gene: TRBJ2-2
v_gene: TRBV7-9
d_gene: -
abundance: -

CDR3aa: CAWSGRGVYEQYF
CDR3nt: TGTGCCTGGAGTGGCAGGGGGGTCTACGAGCAGTACTTC
j_gene: TRBJ2-7
v_gene: TRBV30
d_gene: -
abundance: -

CDR3aa: CAGQGERYEQYF
CDR3nt: TGTGCCGGACAGGGTGAAAGGTACGAGCAGTACTTC
j_gene: TRBJ2-7
v_gene: TRBV2
d_gene: TRBD1
abundance: -

CDR3aa: CAWSVGGYQETQYF
CDR3nt: TGTGCCTGGAGTGTAGGGGGGTACCAAGAGACCCAGTACTTC
j_gene: TRBJ2-5
v_gene: TRBV30
d_gene: -
abundance: -

CDR3aa: CARAGTGGLSFF
CDR3nt: TGTGCCAGAGCCGGGACAGGGGGCCTATCTTTCTTT
j_gene: TRBJ1-1
v_gene: TRBV2
d_gene: TRBD1
abundance: few

CDR3aa: CASSESPLGVAGYNEQFF
CDR3nt: TGTGCCAGCAGTGAAAGCCCCCTCGGAGTTGCGGGCTACAATGAGCAGTTCTTC
j_gene: TRBJ2-1
v_gene: TRBV6-1
d_gene: -
abundance: once

CDR3aa: CASSWGPSSEQFF
CDR3nt: TGTGCCAGCAGCTGGGGGCCTAGCAGTGAGCAGTTCTTC
j_gene: TRBJ2-1
v_gene: TRBV7-9
d_gene: -
abundance: few

CDR3aa: CASSSGLAGGEGQYF
CDR3nt: TGTGCCAGCAGCTCGGGACTAGCCGGAGGAGAGGGGCAGTACTTC
j_gene: TRBJ2-7
v_gene: TRBV5-6
d_gene: TRBD2
abundance: -

CDR3aa: CASSLGGGADTQYF
CDR3nt: TGTGCCAGCAGCTTAGGTGGCGGGGCAGATACGCAGTATTTT
j_gene: TRBJ2-3
v_gene: TRBV7-6
d_gene: -
abundance: -

CDR3aa: CASSLSGDPYEQYF
CDR3nt: TGTGCCAGCAGCTTGTCAGGGGACCCCTACGAGCAGTACTTC
j_gene: TRBJ2-7
v_gene: TRBV5-6
d_gene: -
abundance: -

CDR3aa: CASRVEPVGTGELFF
CDR3nt: TGTGCCAGCCGGGTTGAACCGGTGGGAACCGGGGAGCTGTTTTTT
j_gene: TRBJ2-2
v_gene: TRBV9
d_gene: -
abundance: -

CDR3aa: CASSQRGQETQYF
CDR3nt: TGTGCCAGCAGCCAACGCGGACAAGAGACCCAGTACTTC
j_gene: TRBJ2-5
v_gene: TRBV7-9
d_gene: -
abundance: -

CDR3aa: CASSPSGGSTDTQYF
CDR3nt: TGCGCCAGCAGCCCCTCGGGGGGTAGCACAGATACGCAGTATTTT
j_gene: TRBJ2-3
v_gene: TRBV4-1
d_gene: TRBD2
abundance: -

CDR3aa: CASSGQGGDEQFF
CDR3nt: TGTGCCAGCAGCGGACAGGGGGGTGATGAGCAGTTCTTC
j_gene: TRBJ2-1
v_gene: TRBV5-4
d_gene: TRBD1
abundance: -

CDR3aa: CASSPPAGGGSYEQYF
CDR3nt: TGTGCCAGCTCACCACCGGCCGGGGGCGGCTCCTACGAGCAGTACTTC
j_gene: TRBJ2-7
v_gene: TRBV18
d_gene: -
abundance: -

CDR3aa: CASRTSSSYEQYF
CDR3nt: TGTGCCAGCAGGACTTCTTCATCCTACGAGCAGTACTTC
j_gene: TRBJ2-7
v_gene: TRBV6-6
d_gene: -
abundance: few

CDR3aa: CAGDSNYGYTF
CDR3nt: TGTGCCGGCGACAGTAACTATGGCTACACCTTC
j_gene: TRBJ1-2
v_gene: TRBV6-5
d_gene: -
abundance: -

CDR3aa: CAWSGGTSGYTDTQYF
CDR3nt: TGTGCCTGGAGTGGGGGGACTAGCGGTTACACAGATACGCAGTATTTT
j_gene: TRBJ2-3
v_gene: TRBV30
d_gene: TRBD2
abundance: -

CDR3aa: CASSPGTGHQPQHF
CDR3nt: TGTGCCAGCTCACCAGGTACAGGACACCAGCCCCAGCATTTT
j_gene: TRBJ1-5
v_gene: TRBV18
d_gene: -
abundance: -

CDR3aa: CASSLRNRGNTGELFF
CDR3nt: TGTGCCAGCAGCTTAAGGAACAGGGGGAATACCGGGGAGCTGTTTTTT
j_gene: TRBJ2-2
v_gene: TRBV7-3
d_gene: TRBD1
abundance: -

CDR3aa: CASSLGGRAYNEQFF
CDR3nt: TGTGCCAGCAGCTTAGGCGGGAGGGCCTACAATGAGCAGTTCTTC
j_gene: TRBJ2-1
v_gene: TRBV13
d_gene: TRBD2
abundance: -

CDR3aa: CASSTGLNDEQYF
CDR3nt: TGTGCCAGCTCAACAGGGTTGAATGACGAGCAGTACTTC
j_gene: TRBJ2-7
v_gene: TRBV18
d_gene: -
abundance: -

CDR3aa: CASSRQGDTQYF
CDR3nt: TGTGCCAGCAGCCGCCAAGGGGATACGCAGTATTTT
j_gene: TRBJ2-3
v_gene: TRBV11-3
d_gene: -
abundance: -

CDR3aa: CASSLAGGVNEKLFF
CDR3nt: TGCGCCAGCAGCTTGGCGGGGGGCGTTAATGAAAAACTGTTTTTT
j_gene: TRBJ1-4
v_gene: TRBV5-1
d_gene: -
abundance: -

CDR3aa: CASSQGGRGLMDEQFF
CDR3nt: TGTGCCAGCAGCCAAGGTGGCCGGGGTCTTATGGATGAGCAGTTCTTC
j_gene: TRBJ2-1
v_gene: TRBV14
d_gene: -
abundance: -

CDR3aa: CASSPRTGALSTEAFF
CDR3nt: TGTGCCAGCAGCCCAAGGACAGGGGCCTTGAGCACTGAAGCTTTCTTT
j_gene: TRBJ1-1
v_gene: TRBV7-9
d_gene: TRBD1
abundance: -

CDR3aa: CAIIDGSSGNTIYF
CDR3nt: TGTGCCATCATCGACGGATCCTCTGGAAACACCATATATTTT
j_gene: TRBJ1-3
v_gene: TRBV10-3
d_gene: -
abundance: -

CDR3aa: CASSRDTADGYTF
CDR3nt: TGTGCCAGCAGTCGGGACACCGCGGATGGCTACACCTTC
j_gene: TRBJ1-2
v_gene: TRBV6-1
d_gene: -
abundance: -

CDR3aa: CASTTPGLVSYEQYF
CDR3nt: TGTGCCAGCACCACTCCGGGACTAGTTTCCTACGAGCAGTACTTC
j_gene: TRBJ2-7
v_gene: TRBV7-9
d_gene: TRBD2
abundance: -

CDR3aa: CASSILAGTGGSTDTQYF
CDR3nt: TGTGCCAGCAGCATCCTTGCCGGGACAGGGGGCAGCACAGATACGCAGTATTTT
j_gene: TRBJ2-3
v_gene: TRBV9
d_gene: TRBD1
abundance: -

CDR3aa: CASSFDRGSGTEAFF
CDR3nt: TGTGCCAGCAGCTTCGACAGGGGAAGTGGCACTGAAGCTTTCTTT
j_gene: TRBJ1-1
v_gene: TRBV11-2
d_gene: TRBD1
abundance: -